In this sample, the clone carrying this T cell receptor beta chain turned up a few times. The antigen is undetermined. Sample time point: pre-sensitization, week 0. Treatment of the sample: therapeutic diphenylcyclopropenone sensitization with weekly scalp DPC. TCRdb re-called the RACE reads through MiXCR, storing one row per CDR3 protein. This table has about 87,000 distinct CDR3 sequences, 8% to 10% appearing once. The source of the sample is a study of human T cells and chemical hapten exposure. On the study more broadly: Across its roughly 22 weeks, the study gave patients weekly diphenylcyclopropenone doses to the scalp. Slight differences in pooled library volume were the main source of varying TCR yields across samples.

Study findings and constraints: Significantly more large CDR3 similarity clusters were formed by expanded TCRs than by controls. More PT1 expanded TCRs went with higher patch test scores.

The sequence was obtained from a woman between 40 and 50 years old with alopecia areata. Some clones in this sample may be carry-over from other donors' samples. The sequencing here drew on whole blood, taken in connection with sensitization to the hapten diphenylcyclopropenone (DPC).

The CDR3 is CSVEDAAARLYTF. The CDR3 DNA sequence: TGCAGCGTTGAAGATGCGGCAGCCCGCCTATACACCTTC. The chain has TRBV29-1 and TRBJ1-2; no clear D gene. The CDR3 loop spans 13 amino acids. Germline V lookup: CDR1 SQVTM, CDR2 ANQGSEA. Trimming removed 0 bases at V and 11 bases at J, with 16 bases between. Together with reference TRBV29-1 and TRBJ1-2, the CDR3 gives the full variable domain: SAVISQKPSRDICQRGTSLTIQCQVDSQVTMMFWYRQQPGQSLTLIATANQGSEATYESGFVIDKFPISRPNLTFSTLTVSNMSPEDSSIYLCSVEDAAARLYTFGSGTRLTVV.